One sample yielded the 30 T cell receptor beta chains listed below, sequenced in a study of CD8 T cells in Susac syndrome. After extraction with the RNeasy kit, roughly 0.45 to 1 ug of the RNA was reverse transcribed using random hexamers. From the immunoSEQ multiplex PCR reads, TCRdb called clonotypes with MiXCR, one entry per CDR3 protein. Here the sample spans 100,000 to 150,000 distinct CDR3 sequences, about 95% being singletons. The sequenced sample consisted of CD4+ T cells from PBMCs. Receptors were obtained from a human donor in good health.

This chain joins TRBV5-1 and TRBJ2-1, with 8 bases aligning to TRBD2. This CDR3 is built from 15 residues. Germline CDR1 is SGHRS and CDR2 is YFSETQ. The V and J ends lost 5 bases and 0 bases, in that order; junction bases with no gene match: 4. CDR3 nucleotide sequence: TGCGCCAGCAGAGTCGGGGGGGACTCCTACAATGAGCAGTTCTTC. As protein: CASRVGGDSYNEQFF. The full variable domain, with the rest looked up from reference TRBV5-1 and TRBJ2-1, is KAGVTQTPRYLIKTRGQQVTLSCSPISGHRSVSWYQQTPGQGLQFLFEYFSETQRNKGNFPGRFSGRQFSNSRSEMNVSTLELGDSALYLCASRVGGDSYNEQFFGPGTRLTVL.

V gene TRBV24-1 combines with J gene TRBJ2-1; D is possibly TRBD1 or TRBD2 (5 bases each). Germline values: CDR1 KGHDR, CDR2 SFDVKD. The CDR3 is 15 amino acids. V was pared by 4 bases and J by 12 bases, with 21 bases between. CDR3 nucleotides: TGTGCCACCAGTGACCCCACTGGGGACGGAAGGAGGCAGTTCTTC. It encodes CATSDPTGDGRRQFF.

V gene TRBV5-1 combines with J gene TRBJ2-5, with D possibly being TRBD1 (6 bases). The CDR3 length is 13 residues. Trimming took 4 bases from V and 5 from J, leaving 12 bases between them. Germline CDR1 SGHRS, CDR2 YFSETQ. The CDR3 DNA sequence: TGCGCCAGCAGCCTTGGACAGAGGGAGACCCAGTACTTC. This translates into CASSLGQRETQYF.

This clonotype was seen a single time. This chain connects TRBV20-1 to TRBJ2-5; 7 bases match TRBD2. Trimming removed 0 bases from V and 1 base from J; junction bases left unmatched: 5. Germline lookup yields CDR1 DFQATT and CDR2 SNEGSKA (reference sequence). The CDR3 spans 15 residues. The CDR3 sequence: CSARDMGGVQETQYF. The CDR3, as DNA: TGCAGTGCTAGAGATATGGGGGGGGTCCAAGAGACCCAGTACTTC.

V gene TRBV30 combines with J gene TRBJ1-2; the D gene is possibly TRBD1 (6 bases). The CDR3 length is 13 residues. CDR1 and CDR2 from the germline V gene are GTSNPN and SVGIG (reference sequence). The V gene lost 2 bases and the J gene lost 3 bases, with 10 bases spanning the gap. The CDR3 DNA follows: TGTGCCTGGAGTCCAAACAGGGACTATGGCTACACCTTC. Translating gives CAWSPNRDYGYTF.

This chain uses TRBV5-1 with TRBJ2-5; 7 bases are shared with TRBD1. V lost 5 bases to trimming and J lost 3 bases; unmatched junction nucleotides: 4. The CDR3 totals 13 residues. The germline V gene has CDR1 SGHRS and CDR2 YFSETQ. For the CDR3, the DNA is TGCGCCAGCAGGAAGGGGGCCGAAGAGACCCAGTACTTC. It translates to CASRKGAEETQYF.

V is TRBV5-1 and J is TRBJ2-5; a possible D gene is TRBD2 (6 bases). CDR1 is SGHRS, CDR2 YFSETQ, per germline. V was trimmed by 5 bases and J by 2 bases, leaving 7 bases between them. This CDR3 has 12 amino acids. The CDR3 sequence: CASRRDQETQYF. CDR3 nucleotides: TGCGCCAGCAGGCGGGATCAAGAGACCCAGTACTTC.

CDR3 DNA: TGTGCCAGCAGATCCGGACAAAGCTATGGCTACACCTTC. Amino acids: CASRSGQSYGYTF. This rearrangement joins TRBV5-6 to TRBJ1-2, with D possibly matching TRBD1 (5 bases). Per the germline V gene, CDR1 is SGHDT and CDR2 is YYEEEE. There are 13 residues in the CDR3. The V and J ends lost 5 bases and 4 bases respectively, with 12 bases between them.

This sequence joins TRBV18 and TRBJ2-7; D remains unclear. Germline V gene lookup returns CDR1 KGHSH and CDR2 LQKENI. The length of the CDR3 is 14 residues. V dropped 3 bases and J dropped 0 bases, with 9 bases sitting between them. The chain's CDR3 is CASSPDKSSYEQYF. The CDR3 coding sequence is TGTGCCAGCTCACCCGACAAGAGCTCCTACGAGCAGTACTTC.

V usage is TRBV7-2 and J usage is TRBJ1-2; a possible D gene is TRBD1 (5 bases). The germline V gene has CDR1 SGHTA and CDR2 FQGNSA. The V gene lost 5 bases and the J gene lost 2 bases, with 18 bases spanning the gap. This CDR3 region has 16 residues. CDR3 sequence: CASSIAGTLRNYGYTF. In nucleotides, the CDR3 is TGTGCCAGCAGCATCGCCGGGACCCTTCGGAACTATGGCTACACCTTC.

The chain is built from TRBV20-1 and TRBJ2-2; 9 bases fit TRBD2. The CDR3 spans 15 residues. In germline, CDR1 is DFQATT, CDR2 SNEGSKA (reference sequence). V gave up 2 bases and J gave up 7 bases; unmatched junction bases: 8. CDR3 nucleotide sequence: TGCAGTGCTAGACATAGCGGGAGTATCGGCGGGGAGCTGTTTTTT. Protein sequence: CSARHSGSIGGELFF.

The rearrangement links TRBV30 to TRBJ1-5, with TRBD1 matching over 7 bases. This CDR3 has 14 residues. CDR1 GTSNPN and CDR2 SVGIG come from the germline V gene (reference sequence). V shed 3 bases and J 7 bases; nucleotides not matched to a gene: 9. Written as DNA, the CDR3 is TGTGCCTGGAGCCCCAGGGGGGGATACCAGCCCCAGCATTTT. Encoded protein: CAWSPRGGYQPQHF.

This chain uses TRBV20-1 with TRBJ1-2; no definite D call. The V and J ends lost 6 bases and 7 bases respectively, with 18 bases between them. The CDR3 covers 13 residues. The germline CDR1 and CDR2 sequences are DFQATT and SNEGSKA (reference sequence). The CDR3 spells CSAVYQDGSGYTF. Written as DNA, the CDR3 is TGCAGTGCCGTTTATCAGGACGGCAGTGGCTACACCTTC.

The genes are TRBV18 and TRBJ1-5; 7 bases are shared with TRBD1. Germline V gene sequence: CDR1 KGHSH, CDR2 LQKENI. The CDR3 is made up of 16 amino acids. The V gene end was trimmed by 0 bases and the J gene end by 6 bases; junction bases not matched to a gene: 8. CDR3 amino acids: CASSPPGDRVGQPQHF. In DNA, the CDR3 is TGTGCCAGCTCACCACCAGGTGACAGGGTCGGTCAGCCCCAGCATTTT.

The V and J genes are TRBV20-1 and TRBJ1-1; D remains unclear. Germline lookup yields CDR1 DFQATT and CDR2 SNEGSKA (reference sequence). The V end was cut by 0 bases, the J end by 13 bases, with 15 bases between. The CDR3 is made up of 12 amino acids. The CDR3 reads CSARDIRGIGFF. CDR3 bases: TGCAGTGCTAGAGATATACGAGGGATAGGTTTCTTT.

V is TRBV7-9 and J is TRBJ1-2; 10 bases are a match to TRBD1. V lost 11 bases to trimming and J lost 2 bases; unmatched junction nucleotides: 5. The CDR3 extends over 13 amino acids. Germline values: CDR1 SEHNR, CDR2 FQNEAQ (reference sequence). Here the CDR3 DNA reads TGTGCCGGAAGGACAGGGGGAAACTATGGCTACACCTTC. Protein sequence: CAGRTGGNYGYTF.

The count of this clonotype is one. The chain has TRBV19 and TRBJ2-1; TRBD2 matches at 13 bases. V shed 4 bases and J 8 bases; nucleotides not matched to a gene: 8. From germline, CDR1 is LNHDA and CDR2 SQIVND (reference sequence). The CDR3 runs to 16 residues. The CDR3 loop is CASSKTSGRAEDEQFF. The CDR3 bases are TGTGCCAGTAGTAAAACTAGCGGGAGGGCCGAGGATGAGCAGTTCTTC.

This chain links TRBV29-1 with TRBJ2-5, with 12 bases matching TRBD1. Germline lookup yields CDR1 SQVTM and CDR2 ANQGSEA. The V gene end was trimmed by 3 bases and the J gene end by 6 bases; junction bases not matched to a gene: 5. This CDR3 comprises 14 residues. The CDR3 is CSVERGQGAKTQYF. The CDR3 bases are TGCAGCGTTGAGAGGGGACAGGGGGCAAAGACCCAGTACTTC. The full variable domain, rest sourced from reference TRBV29-1 and TRBJ2-5, is SAVISQKPSRDICQRGTSLTIQCQVDSQVTMMFWYRQQPGQSLTLIATANQGSEATYESGFVIDKFPISRPNLTFSTLTVSNMSPEDSSIYLCSVERGQGAKTQYFGPGTRLLVL.

This chain links TRBV4-2 with TRBJ2-4; D may be TRBD2 (7 bases). The CDR3 covers 15 residues. V gave up 0 bases and J gave up 9 bases, with 15 bases separating them. Germline CDR1 LGHNA, CDR2 YNFKEQ. CDR3 nucleotides: TGTGCCAGCAGCCAAGAGAAAGGGGGGGTAAGCATTCAGTACTTC. Its protein product is CASSQEKGGVSIQYF.

V is TRBV20-1 and J is TRBJ2-3; tentative D call: TRBD2 (5 bases). The germline V gene encodes CDR1 DFQATT and CDR2 SNEGSKA (reference sequence). The V end was cut by 5 bases, the J end by 0 bases, with 12 bases between. CDR3 length: 14 residues. As DNA, the CDR3 is TGCAGTGCTCGTTTGGGCGGGAGCACAGATACGCAGTATTTT. Protein product: CSARLGGSTDTQYF.

The J gene is TRBJ1-1, the V gene TRBV13, with 7 bases matching TRBD1. Germline-derived CDR1 and CDR2 are PRHDT and FYEKMQ (reference sequence). The CDR3 runs 14 residues. The V segment lost 5 bases and the J segment 3 bases; nucleotides outside the gene matches: 6. The CDR3 spells CASSIPGQYTEAFF. The DNA of the CDR3 is TGTGCCAGCAGCATACCGGGACAGTACACTGAAGCTTTCTTT.

The chain links TRBV6-1 to TRBJ1-3; TRBD1 is a possible D gene (5 bases). CDR3 size: 16 residues. CDR1 is MNHNS and CDR2 is SASEGT in the germline V gene. Trimming removed 2 bases at V and 3 bases at J, with 14 bases between. CDR3 protein: CASSEQGAALGNTIYF. CDR3 coding DNA: TGTGCCAGCAGTGAACAGGGTGCAGCGCTTGGAAACACCATATATTTT.

This chain joins TRBV2 and TRBJ1-1; D call uncertain. The V gene lost 4 bases and the J gene lost 2 bases, with 11 bases spanning the gap. Germline CDR1 is SNHLY and CDR2 is FYNNEI. This CDR3 contains 14 residues. CDR3 nucleotides: TGTGCCAGCAGTGCGGTCCTTTCAAACACTGAAGCTTTCTTT. Residues: CASSAVLSNTEAFF.

The chain joins TRBV20-1 to TRBJ2-5; no clear D gene. The germline V gene encodes CDR1 DFQATT and CDR2 SNEGSKA (reference sequence). V was shortened by 1 base and J by 3 bases, with 6 bases between the two germline ends. This CDR3 is built from 12 residues. As DNA, the CDR3 is TGCAGTGCTAGAGGGCCCGAAGAGACCCAGTACTTC. Protein product: CSARGPEETQYF.

The chain carries TRBV3-1 and TRBJ2-1, with 10 bases lining up with TRBD2. Germline-derived CDR1 and CDR2 are LGHDT and YNNKEL (reference sequence). CDR3 length equals 14 residues. Unmatched junction bases numbered 5, after V lost 7 bases and J lost 5 bases. For the CDR3, the DNA is TGTGCCAGCACCTCTAGCGGGGGTGACAATGAGCAGTTCTTC. It yields the protein CASTSSGGDNEQFF.

The V call is TRBV20-1, the J call TRBJ2-1, with 13 bases fitting TRBD2. Looked up from germline, CDR1 is DFQATT and CDR2 is SNEGSKA (reference sequence). V was clipped by 5 bases and J by 6 bases; unmatched bases: 4. CDR3 length equals 14 residues. The CDR3 here is CSAPGTSGTNEQFF. CDR3 DNA sequence: TGCAGTGCTCCCGGGACTAGCGGGACCAATGAGCAGTTCTTC.

This chain joins TRBV19 and TRBJ1-1; a possible D gene is TRBD1 (6 bases). V dropped 5 bases and J dropped 2 bases, with 12 bases sitting between them. The CDR3 extends over 14 amino acids. Germline V gene sequence: CDR1 LNHDA, CDR2 SQIVND (reference sequence). This chain's CDR3 is CASSSQGPNTEAFF. The CDR3 nucleotides are TGTGCCAGTAGTTCCCAGGGGCCCAACACTGAAGCTTTCTTT.

This clonotype was detected once. The genes are TRBV20-1 and TRBJ1-2; 7 nucleotides match TRBD1. Losses at the gene ends were 0 bases for V and 2 bases for J; bases not matched to a gene: 6. The germline CDR1 and CDR2 sequences are DFQATT and SNEGSKA (reference sequence). This CDR3 contains 15 residues. In DNA, the CDR3 is TGCAGTGCTAGAGATCCCCTGACAGGGAACTATGGCTACACCTTC. It specifies CSARDPLTGNYGYTF.

The rearrangement links TRBV29-1 to TRBJ2-3; D call uncertain. Looked up from germline, CDR1 is SQVTM and CDR2 is ANQGSEA. This CDR3 has 13 residues. Trimming stripped 5 bases from V and 0 bases from J, with 9 bases between. CDR3 DNA sequence: TGCAGCGTTAGTGGGGTTAGCACAGATACGCAGTATTTT. It yields the protein CSVSGVSTDTQYF.

This clonotype appeared a few times. The rearrangement uses TRBV29-1 and TRBJ2-7; D perhaps matches TRBD1 (6 bases). Between the trimmed V and J ends, which lost 6 bases and 4 bases, there was a span of 10 bases. CDR1 is SQVTM and CDR2 is ANQGSEA in the germline V gene. The CDR3 length is 11 residues. Here the CDR3 reads CSVTTGYEQYF. CDR3 nucleotides: TGCAGCGTCACGACAGGTTACGAGCAGTACTTC.